This TCR beta chain was obtained from a study of sequential checkpoint blockade in melanoma. This table comes from immunoSEQ multiplex PCR, and its TCRdb copy is limited to in-frame clones, with some not included. Of about 37,000 clones listed, under 35% are singletons. This sample's treatment: randomized to nivolumab then ipilimumab (arm A) or the reverse (arm B). Germline V lookup: CDR1 KGHSY, CDR2 FQNENV. The CDR3 is 15 residues long. The V gene lost 1 base and the J gene lost 5 bases, with 15 bases spanning the gap. The V and J genes are TRBV16 and TRBJ2-7; D remains unclear. The clonotype originates from a human donor with melanoma. Here the sequenced sample was tumor tissue (inferred from file names), taken from a patient given nivolumab and ipilimumab in sequence. The CDR3 DNA is TGTGCCAGCAGCCAATTTAGCACAGCAAGCAACGAGCAGTACTTC. Its protein is CASSQFSTASNEQYF. Variable domain in full (rest from reference TRBV16 and TRBJ2-7): GEEVAQTPKHLVRGEGQKAKLYCAPIKGHSYVFWYQQVLKNEFKFLISFQNENVFDETGMPKERFSAKCLPNSPCSLEIQATKLEDSAVYFCASSQFSTASNEQYFGPGTRLTVT.